This is a list of T cell receptor beta chains from one sample in a study of identifying expanded T cells in peripheral blood. The assay was immunoSEQ multiplex PCR, and TCRdb's table has in-frame clones only and misses some. This table has over 80,000 clones, more than 75% appearing once. The sequenced material came from blood. The receptors originated from a person aged 18 to 70 in good health. The CDR3 runs from the conserved cysteine through the conserved F or W. The D gene is left open where the match is weak. Only some rows state a clone size, as once, few, many or a class for expanded clones.

CDR3 DNA	CDR3 protein	J gene	D gene	V gene	clone size
TGCGCCAGCAGCCAAGAACTAAGGGTAGGGGACAGGAATTCACCCCTCCACTTT	CASSQELRVGDRNSPLHF	TRBJ1-6	TRBD1	TRBV4-1	NA
TGTGCCTGGAGTTGGGTAGCGGGGGTAACCTACGAGCAGTACTTC	CAWSWVAGVTYEQYF	TRBJ2-7	TRBD2	TRBV30	NA
TGTGCCAGCAGTTACAGGCCCCCCGGCTATGGCTACACCTTC	CASSYRPPGYGYTF	TRBJ1-2	NA	TRBV6-5	NA
TGTGCCAGCAGTTACAGTGTCGGGACAGGGAGCTACGAGCAGTACTTC	CASSYSVGTGSYEQYF	TRBJ2-7	TRBD1	TRBV6-6	few
TGTGCCAGCAGCCAGGAGGTCGAGCAGTACTTC	CASSQEVEQYF	TRBJ2-7	NA	TRBV7-9	NA
TGTGCCAGCAGCCCCCTACGGGGTGGCTACACCTTC	CASSPLRGGYTF	TRBJ1-2	NA	TRBV5-6	NA
TGTGCCAGCAGTGATTGGGGGCCTGTAGATCAGCCCCAGCATTTT	CASSDWGPVDQPQHF	TRBJ1-5	NA	TRBV6-1	NA
TGTGCCAGCAGCGGGACACTTCGGGGGGAGCAGTTCTTC	CASSGTLRGEQFF	TRBJ2-1	NA	TRBV27	NA
TGTGCCAGCATCGAGGACAGAGCCTACAATGAGCAGTTCTTC	CASIEDRAYNEQFF	TRBJ2-1	NA	TRBV7-9	NA
TGTGCCAGCAGTTCCCGACAGGGGGACAGGGATACGCAGTATTTT	CASSSRQGDRDTQYF	TRBJ2-3	TRBD1	TRBV6-5	NA
TGTGCCAGCAGCTTAAGGCAGGGAACCTCCTATAATTCACCCCTCCACTTT	CASSLRQGTSYNSPLHF	TRBJ1-6	NA	TRBV7-6	NA
TGCGCCAGCAGCCACCTCTTGGGGGGAGGAGGTAACTATGGCTACACCTTC	CASSHLLGGGGNYGYTF	TRBJ1-2	NA	TRBV4-1	few
TGTGCCATCTGGGGCTCTGGGGCCAACGTCCTGACTTTC	CAIWGSGANVLTF	TRBJ2-6	NA	TRBV10-3	NA
TGTGCCTGGAGTCTAAACGGAATCTATGGCTACACCTTC	CAWSLNGIYGYTF	TRBJ1-2	NA	TRBV30	NA
TGCGCCAGCAGCCAAGGCCCCGCCGCGATGAACACTGAAGCTTTCTTT	CASSQGPAAMNTEAFF	TRBJ1-1	NA	TRBV4-3	once
TGTGCCAGTAGTATAGATCAGGGGTTGGCTTCACCCCTCCACTTT	CASSIDQGLASPLHF	TRBJ1-6	NA	TRBV19	NA
TGTGCCAGCAGTCCACTCCCCGCGAGTTCACCCCTCCACTTT	CASSPLPASSPLHF	TRBJ1-6	NA	TRBV7-2	once
TGTGCCAGCAGCTTAGGGCAGGGAAGCCACGAGCAGTACTTC	CASSLGQGSHEQYF	TRBJ2-7	NA	TRBV11-3	NA
TGTGCCAGCAGCAGGACTAGCGGGGAGACCCAGTACTTC	CASSRTSGETQYF	TRBJ2-5	TRBD2	TRBV7-3	NA
TGCGCCAGCAGCCAGCCTGGACAGGGCCGAGAGCAGTACTTC	CASSQPGQGREQYF	TRBJ2-7	TRBD1	TRBV4-1	NA
TGTGCCAGCAGCATGGGACAGACCACGGTAGGGGAGACCCAGTACTTC	CASSMGQTTVGETQYF	TRBJ2-5	TRBD1	TRBV7-2	NA
TGTGCCACCTCAACCAGGGGGACTAGCGTTCGGTATTTT	CATSTRGTSVRYF	TRBJ2-3	TRBD2	TRBV27	NA
TGTGCCAGCAGCGATACGGGGTACAATGAGCAGTTCTTC	CASSDTGYNEQFF	TRBJ2-1	NA	TRBV5-6	NA
TGTGCCAGCAGGATCCTTTCAGTGAACACTGAAGCTTTCTTT	CASRILSVNTEAFF	TRBJ1-1	NA	TRBV27	NA
TGCGCCAGCAGCTTGAACAGTCCCCCGGGGGGCTATACCTTC	CASSLNSPPGGYTF	TRBJ1-2	NA	TRBV5-1	NA
TGTGCCAGCAGCCCACTTCCCGGCGAGCAGTACTTC	CASSPLPGEQYF	TRBJ2-7	NA	TRBV7-9	NA
TGTGCCAGCAGCGCAGGGGTATCGGGGCTTAACTATGGCTACACCTTC	CASSAGVSGLNYGYTF	TRBJ1-2	NA	TRBV9	NA
TGTGCCAGCTCACCCTATTTACCCCGGGACAGGGAAATCTACGAGCAGTACTTC	CASSPYLPRDREIYEQYF	TRBJ2-7	TRBD1	TRBV18	NA
TGTGCCAGCTCACGTTTGGACGTTTCCAGGATCACTGAAGCTTTCTTT	CASSRLDVSRITEAFF	TRBJ1-1	NA	TRBV18	NA
TGCGCCAGCAGCCCCGTTCTAGCGGGGGGTAGCGATGAGCAGTTCTTC	CASSPVLAGGSDEQFF	TRBJ2-1	TRBD2	TRBV4-1	NA
TGTGCCAGCAGTTACTTGGGACAGGCAGAGACCCAGTACTTC	CASSYLGQAETQYF	TRBJ2-5	TRBD1	TRBV6-6	NA
TGCAGCGGTTACTTTGTCTATGGCTACACCTTC	CSGYFVYGYTF	TRBJ1-2	NA	TRBV29-1	once
TGTGCCAGTAGTAGGGGGCAGGTTTGGGCTGGCTACACCTTC	CASSRGQVWAGYTF	TRBJ1-2	NA	TRBV19	once
TGTGCCAGTAGTGCCACCTCCGGGACAATGAACACTGAAGCTTTCTTT	CASSATSGTMNTEAFF	TRBJ1-1	NA	TRBV19	NA
TGTGCCAGCAGCCCAGGGGGAGGCTACACCTTC	CASSPGGGYTF	TRBJ1-2	TRBD1	TRBV6-5	NA
TGTGCCAGCAGCTTGGGGGCTTTCTTT	CASSLGAFF	TRBJ1-1	NA	TRBV7-9	few
TGTGCCACCAGCAGAGTCCGGGGGACAACTCATCAGCCCCAGCATTTT	CATSRVRGTTHQPQHF	TRBJ1-5	NA	TRBV15	NA
TGTGCCAGCAGTGACCTACACGGAAGTAGCAATCAGCCCCAGCATTTT	CASSDLHGSSNQPQHF	TRBJ1-5	NA	TRBV2	once
TGTGCCAGCAGCTTGGCCCGCGGCGGAGCTTTCTTT	CASSLARGGAFF	TRBJ1-1	NA	TRBV5-8	NA
TGTGCCATCAGGCCGGGACAGAAGTACGAGCAGTACTTC	CAIRPGQKYEQYF	TRBJ2-7	TRBD1	TRBV10-3	once
TGTGCCAGTACTCAAAGCAATCAGCCCCAGCATTTT	CASTQSNQPQHF	TRBJ1-5	NA	TRBV19	few